These 32 T cell receptor beta chains were all obtained from the same sample, sequenced in a study of spatial heterogeneity in lung cancer. Points from the study as a whole: Counts that tracked tumor mutation counts were those of expanded intratumoral alpha and beta TCRs.

A single record per CDR3 protein comes from TCRdb applying MiXCR to the 5' RACE reads. The repertoire consists of some 10,000 distinct CDR3 sequences, with about 13% occurring once and the leading ten covering 39%. Their specific antigens are unknown. Time point given: sample taken at primary tumor resection. The source was lung tumor tissue, collected at surgery. The receptors here all came from a male donor with early-stage non-small cell lung cancer.

This clonotype was picked up many times. The chain has TRBV6-2 or TRBV6-3 and TRBJ1-1; D not resolved. Germline values: CDR1 MNHEY, CDR2 SVGEGT. The CDR3 sequence is 13 residues long. V lost 4 bases to trimming and J lost 1 base, with 7 bases between them. The CDR3 loop is CASSSGANTEAFF. The CDR3, as DNA: TGTGCCAGCAGTTCCGGAGCGAACACTGAAGCTTTCTTT.

This sequence joins TRBV20-1 and TRBJ2-5; TRBD1 matches 10 bases. V gave up 5 bases and J gave up 5 bases; unmatched junction bases: 5. Germline lookup yields CDR1 DFQATT and CDR2 SNEGSKA (reference sequence). There are 13 residues in the CDR3. CDR3 residues: CSASGTGVETQYF. The CDR3 DNA reads as TGCAGTGCTTCCGGGACAGGGGTGGAGACCCAGTACTTC.

This clonotype has just one count. This chain joins TRBV7-9 and TRBJ2-2; D is uncertain. Deletions cut 1 base from V and 2 bases from J, with 8 bases between. CDR1 and CDR2 from the germline V gene are SEHNR and FQNEAQ (reference sequence). The CDR3 consists of 15 residues. CDR3 DNA sequence: TGTGCCAGCAGCTTAGTAGCCGGAAACACCGGGGAGCTGTTTTTT. Its protein product is CASSLVAGNTGELFF.

The chain links TRBV7-2 to TRBJ1-4, with D uncertain. The length of the CDR3 is 15 residues. The V gene lost 5 bases and the J gene lost 7 bases, with 17 bases spanning the gap. Germline CDR1 is SGHTA and CDR2 is FQGNSA. CDR3 protein: CASSPRTATSEKLFF. CDR3 sequence (DNA): TGTGCCAGCAGCCCCCGGACCGCCACAAGTGAAAAACTGTTTTTT.

The CDR3 DNA reads TGCGCCAGCAGCCAAGGTCTAGGGTTTAGCGGGGACTACAATGAGCAGTTCTTC. Amino acids: CASSQGLGFSGDYNEQFF. The chain uses TRBV4-3 and TRBJ2-1; 8 nucleotides agree with TRBD2. The CDR3 has 18 residues. Germline lookup yields CDR1 LGHNA and CDR2 YSLEER. The ends lost 1 base at V and 3 bases at J; junction bases unmatched: 11.

A remark on this clonotype: This may arise from a read error, as a much more abundant clone is one base away. The V gene is TRBV20-1, the J gene TRBJ2-7; maybe TRBD2 (7 bases). The germline CDR1 and CDR2 sequences are DFQATT and SNEGSKA (reference sequence). The CDR3 consists of 13 residues. V lost 6 bases, J lost 2 bases, and 14 bases lay in between. The CDR3 region is CSAEIGGAYEQYF. The CDR3 DNA follows: TGCAGTGCGGAGATAGGGGGGGCCTACGAGCAGTACTTC.

This sequence joins TRBV20-1 and TRBJ2-1; TRBD2 agrees at 9 bases. There are 13 residues in the CDR3. The V and J ends lost 6 bases and 4 bases, in that order; junction bases with no gene match: 4. Germline CDR1 and CDR2: DFQATT and SNEGSKA (reference sequence). The CDR3 DNA sequence: TGCAGTGCAAAGCGGGGGGCTTACAATGAGCAGTTCTTC. Translated: CSAKRGAYNEQFF.

This clonotype was seen a handful of times. This chain joins TRBV5-6 and TRBJ2-7; a weak D match, TRBD1 (5 bases). Germline V gene sequence: CDR1 SGHDT, CDR2 YYEEEE. Trimming removed 2 bases from V and 0 bases from J, with 9 bases in between. The CDR3 runs to 14 residues. CDR3 bases: TGTGCCAGCAGCTTTGGGGCGTTCTCCTACGAGCAGTACTTC. Encoded protein: CASSFGAFSYEQYF.

The rearrangement joins TRBV7-2 to TRBJ1-5; tentative D call: TRBD1 (6 bases). Germline-derived CDR1 and CDR2 are SGHTA and FQGNSA. Trimming removed 3 bases from V and 7 bases from J, with 13 bases in between. This CDR3 has 14 amino acids. CDR3 sequence: CASSFRGRDQPQHF. The CDR3 DNA is TGTGCCAGCAGCTTCAGGGGTCGGGACCAGCCCCAGCATTTT.

V usage is TRBV11-2 and J usage is TRBJ2-7; D is undetermined. Deletions cut 2 bases from V and 7 bases from J, with 12 bases between. The germline CDR1 and CDR2 sequences are SGHAT and FQNNGV. The CDR3 consists of 13 residues. CDR3 sequence reads: CASSLSPDFEQYF. The CDR3, as DNA: TGTGCCAGCAGCTTAAGCCCCGACTTTGAGCAGTACTTC.

This chain connects TRBV7-9 to TRBJ1-5; D possibly corresponds to TRBD1 (6 bases). The CDR3 has 15 residues. V dropped 5 bases and J dropped 5 bases, with 16 bases sitting between them. Germline V gene data show CDR1 as SEHNR and CDR2 as FQNEAQ (reference sequence). This CDR3 is CASSPTGAGDQPQHF. CDR3 in DNA: TGTGCCAGCAGCCCGACGGGGGCCGGGGATCAGCCCCAGCATTTT.

This clonotype has more than one count but fewer than ten. The rearrangement links TRBV20-1 to TRBJ1-5, with 7 positions matching TRBD1. Germline V gene lookup returns CDR1 DFQATT and CDR2 SNEGSKA (reference sequence). The CDR3 is 13 amino acids. V trimming: 6 bases; J trimming: 7 bases; junction bases outside the gene matches: 9. Here the CDR3 reads CSALGGGGQPQHF. The CDR3 coding sequence is TGCAGTGCCCTGGGAGGGGGCGGGCAGCCCCAGCATTTT.

The sample holds many counts of this clonotype. The chain uses TRBV24-1 and TRBJ2-3; D ambiguous. The V end was cut by 5 bases, the J end by 4 bases, with 9 bases between. The CDR3 is 13 amino acids. Germline CDR1 KGHDR, CDR2 SFDVKD. CDR3 loop: CATSAHRPDTQYF. CDR3 coding DNA: TGTGCCACCAGTGCTCATAGGCCAGATACGCAGTATTTT.

This clonotype was seen only a few times. DNA of the CDR3: TGCGCCAGCAGTAACTACAATGAGCAGTTCTTC. Translation: CASSNYNEQFF. This rearrangement joins TRBV10-1 to TRBJ2-1; D gene ambiguous. CDR3 length: 11 amino acids. The germline V and J ends were trimmed by 5 bases and 3 bases, with 2 bases remaining between them. Looked up from germline, CDR1 is WNHNN and CDR2 is SYGVQD (reference sequence).

This clonotype was seen only a few times. The chain links TRBV27 to TRBJ1-6; D unresolved. Germline V gene data show CDR1 as MNHEY and CDR2 as SMNVEV (reference sequence). CDR3 length: 15 amino acids. V lost 2 bases, J lost 13 bases, and 18 bases lay in between. In nucleotides, the CDR3 is TGTGCCAGCAGTTTACAACGGGAGCTTGGGGTCCCCCTCCACTTT. This encodes CASSLQRELGVPLHF.

V is TRBV5-1 and J is TRBJ2-6; D is perhaps TRBD1 (6 bases). V was clipped by 3 bases and J by 0 bases, with 7 bases between them. The CDR3 length is 15 residues. Looked up from germline, CDR1 is SGHRS and CDR2 is YFSETQ. The CDR3 bases are TGCGCCAGCAGCTGGGACATCTCTGGGGCCAACGTCCTGACTTTC. This gives the protein CASSWDISGANVLTF.

CDR3 DNA: TGCGCCAGCAGCCGCACAGGAGCGGTCCAAGAGACCCAGTACTTC. This codes for CASSRTGAVQETQYF. This chain links TRBV4-1 with TRBJ2-5; either TRBD1 or TRBD2 may fit D (5 bases each). The CDR3 has 15 amino acids. Between the trimmed V and J ends, which lost 4 bases and 1 base, there was a span of 13 bases. The germline V gene has CDR1 MGHRA and CDR2 YSYEKL.

This clonotype was found many times. The chain carries TRBV7-9 and TRBJ2-1, with a possible D match to TRBD1 (6 bases). The CDR3 spans 14 residues. The ends were cut back, 6 bases at V and 3 bases at J, with 12 bases in the middle. Germline lookup yields CDR1 SEHNR and CDR2 FQNEAQ (reference sequence). Here the CDR3 reads CASRPKQGYNEQFF. Written as DNA, the CDR3 is TGTGCCAGCAGACCTAAACAGGGCTACAATGAGCAGTTCTTC.

J is TRBJ2-7 and V is TRBV11-2; TRBD2 matches 7 bases. The CDR3 runs to 15 residues. Germline trimming cut 0 bases from V and 1 base from J; bases unmatched to any gene: 3. In germline, CDR1 is SGHAT, CDR2 FQNNGV. CDR3 loop: CASSLDNGGSYEQYF. The DNA of the CDR3 is TGTGCCAGCAGCTTAGACAACGGGGGGTCCTACGAGCAGTACTTC.

The chain carries TRBV3-1 and TRBJ2-3; D not resolved. This CDR3 is 14 amino acids long. Looked up from germline, CDR1 is LGHDT and CDR2 is YNNKEL (reference sequence). Trimming cost V 4 bases and J 0 bases, with 8 bases left between them. The CDR3 protein is CASSRWASTDTQYF. In nucleotides, the CDR3 is TGTGCCAGCAGCCGGTGGGCGAGCACAGATACGCAGTATTTT.

At least ten counts were recorded for this clonotype. The V and J genes are TRBV5-8 and TRBJ2-7, with D tentatively TRBD1 (5 bases). The germline V gene has CDR1 SGHTS and CDR2 YDEGEE. Trimming removed 4 bases at V and 8 bases at J, with 13 bases between. The CDR3 runs 12 residues. The CDR3 loop is CASSPVTAQQYF. The CDR3 DNA is TGTGCCAGCAGCCCCGTGACAGCCCAGCAGTACTTC. The full variable domain, with the rest looked up from reference TRBV5-8 and TRBJ2-7, is EAGVTQSPTHLIKTRGQQATLRCSPISGHTSVYWYQQALGLGLQFLLWYDEGEERNRGNFPPRFSGRQFPNYSSELNVNALELEDSALYLCASSPVTAQQYFGPGTRLTVT.

The rearrangement links TRBV11-3 to TRBJ2-6; unclear D gene. V was trimmed by 1 base and J by 0 bases, leaving 10 bases between them. CDR1 and CDR2 from the germline V gene are SGHNT and YENEEA. There are 17 residues in the CDR3. The CDR3 region has the DNA TGTGCCAGCAGCTTAGCAGGCGGAAGCTCTGGGGCCAACGTCCTGACTTTC. It encodes CASSLAGGSSGANVLTF. The complete variable domain, with remaining parts taken from reference TRBV11-3 and TRBJ2-6, reads EAGVVQSPRYKIIEKKQPVAFWCNPISGHNTLYWYLQNLGQGPELLIRYENEEAVDDSQLPKDRFSAERLKGVDSTLKIQPAELGDSAVYLCASSLAGGSSGANVLTFGAGSRLTVL.

This clonotype was picked up a small number of times. This chain connects TRBV9 to TRBJ2-2; possibly TRBD2 for D (6 bases). The germline V gene encodes CDR1 SGDLS and CDR2 YYNGEE. Trimming left V 1 base short and J 2 bases short, with 12 bases between. This CDR3 contains 16 residues. For the CDR3, the DNA is TGTGCCAGCAGCGTACTACCGGGAGCCAACACCGGGGAGCTGTTTTTT. Its protein product is CASSVLPGANTGELFF.

This clonotype was recorded at least ten times. The chain couples TRBV7-9 to TRBJ1-2; tentatively, D is TRBD1 (5 bases). There are 14 residues in the CDR3. The ends were cut back, 4 bases at V and 7 bases at J, with 16 bases in the middle. Germline V gene data show CDR1 as SEHNR and CDR2 as FQNEAQ (reference sequence). CDR3 loop: CASSSPKGERGYTF. DNA for the CDR3: TGTGCCAGCAGCTCCCCGAAAGGGGAGCGTGGCTACACCTTC.

This clonotype was detected many times. The V call is TRBV20-1, the J call TRBJ1-6; D perhaps matches TRBD1 (6 bases). Germline CDR1 DFQATT, CDR2 SNEGSKA (reference sequence). Trimming pared 4 bases from V and 0 bases from J, leaving 25 bases between. CDR3 length equals 20 residues. CDR3: CSAKRALGQGYSSYNSPLHF. For the CDR3, the DNA is TGCAGTGCTAAGAGGGCCCTAGGCCAGGGGTACAGCTCCTATAATTCACCCCTCCACTTT.

This clonotype occurred many times. The V and J genes are TRBV16 and TRBJ1-6; no reliable D call. The CDR3 runs 14 residues. Germline V gene lookup returns CDR1 KGHSY and CDR2 FQNENV. Between the trimmed V and J ends, which lost 4 bases and 0 bases, there was a span of 4 bases. As DNA, the CDR3 is TGTGCCAGCAGCCCCCCCTCCTATAATTCACCCCTCCACTTT. The encoded protein is CASSPPSYNSPLHF.

This clonotype has more than one count but fewer than ten. The chain joins TRBV3-1 to TRBJ2-3; D not resolved. The CDR3 consists of 12 residues. CDR1 and CDR2 (germline): LGHDT, YNNKEL (reference sequence). The V end lost 3 bases, the J end lost 6 bases, and 7 bases lay between the germline ends. The CDR3, as DNA: TGTGCCAGCAGCCAGGGGAAGGATACGCAGTATTTT. Translation gives CASSQGKDTQYF.

This clonotype was seen at least ten times. This chain links TRBV12-3 or TRBV12-4 with TRBJ1-5; possible D gene TRBD1, 6 bases. Trimming shortened V by 6 bases and J by 6 bases, and 18 bases separated the two germline ends. The CDR3 sequence is 15 residues long. In nucleotides, the CDR3 is TGTGCCAGCAGGTCCGGGACAACCCTCGGTCAGCCCCAGCATTTT. It encodes CASRSGTTLGQPQHF.

V is TRBV27 and J is TRBJ1-5, with 10 positions matching TRBD1. CDR1 and CDR2 (germline): MNHEY, SMNVEV (reference sequence). The length of the CDR3 is 16 residues. Losses at the gene ends were 6 bases for V and 4 bases for J; bases not matched to a gene: 9. The CDR3 DNA is TGTGCCAGCAGACTGAGAGGACAGGGGGAGAATCAGCCCCAGCATTTT. Protein sequence: CASRLRGQGENQPQHF.

This clonotype occurred many times. This rearrangement joins TRBV2 to TRBJ1-6; possibly TRBD1 for D (5 bases). The CDR3 length is 14 residues. Trimming left V 7 bases short and J 10 bases short, with 17 bases between. Germline assignment: CDR1 SNHLY and CDR2 FYNNEI. CDR3 sequence (DNA): TGTGCCAGCACGAATTGGGGCGAGGGATCACCCCTCCACTTT. Translated: CASTNWGEGSPLHF. Full variable domain (rest looked up from reference TRBV2 and TRBJ1-6): EPEVTQTPSHQVTQMGQEVILRCVPISNHLYFYWYRQILGQKVEFLVSFYNNEISEKSEIFDDQFSVERPDGSNFTLKIRSTKLEDSAMYFCASTNWGEGSPLHFGNGTRLTVT.

The genes are TRBV6-1 and TRBJ2-3, with TRBD2 matching 8 bases. The CDR3 spans 15 residues. Germline lookup yields CDR1 MNHNS and CDR2 SASEGT. V was clipped by 4 bases and J by 2 bases; unmatched bases: 5. As DNA, the CDR3 is TGTGCCAGCAGTGCGCGACTAGCGACCACAGATACGCAGTATTTT. Translating it yields CASSARLATTDTQYF.

At least ten counts were recorded for this clonotype. The chain couples TRBV9 to TRBJ2-2, with D possibly TRBD1 on 6 matching bases. Germline loops: CDR1 SGDLS, CDR2 YYNGEE. This CDR3 is built from 13 residues. The V gene lost 7 bases and the J gene lost 4 bases, with 11 bases spanning the gap. The CDR3 DNA follows: TGTGCCAGCGGGGGCCCTGGCACCGGGGAGCTGTTTTTT. This codes for CASGGPGTGELFF.